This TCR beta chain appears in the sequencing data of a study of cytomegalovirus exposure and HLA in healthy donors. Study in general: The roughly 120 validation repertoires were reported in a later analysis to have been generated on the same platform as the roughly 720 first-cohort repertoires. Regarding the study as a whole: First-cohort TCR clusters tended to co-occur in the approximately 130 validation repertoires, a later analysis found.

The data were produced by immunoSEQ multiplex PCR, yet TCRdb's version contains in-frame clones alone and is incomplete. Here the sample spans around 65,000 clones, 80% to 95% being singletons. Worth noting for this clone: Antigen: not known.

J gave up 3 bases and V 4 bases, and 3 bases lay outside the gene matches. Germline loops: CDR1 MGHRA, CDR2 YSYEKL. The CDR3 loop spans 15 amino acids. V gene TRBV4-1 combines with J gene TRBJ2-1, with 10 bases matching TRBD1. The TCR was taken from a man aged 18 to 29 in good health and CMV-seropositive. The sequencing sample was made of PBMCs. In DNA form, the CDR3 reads TGCGCCAGCAGCCCAAGGGACAGGGGCTACAATGAGCAGTTCTTC. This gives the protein CASSPRDRGYNEQFF.